Listed here is a single T cell receptor beta chain. What it binds is unknown. Sequenced by immunoSEQ multiplex PCR; TCRdb stores in-frame clones only, minus some. The table includes some 86,000 clones, more than 70% detected once. The CDR3 length is 15 residues. Germline V gene sequence: CDR1 SGHNT, CDR2 YENEEA. Trimming took off 6 bases at V and 1 base at J, with 15 bases between the two ends. The data derive from a study of T cell responses to AZD1222 COVID-19 vaccine. General study findings and limits: Repertoire samples came only from after the peak T cell response.

The sequence was collected from an adult in good health. This chain joins TRBV11-3 and TRBJ1-1; D uncertain. The sample here was peripheral blood, taken on day 0 of AZD1222 vaccination. CDR3 amino acids: CASRPPGLRNTEAFF. The CDR3 DNA is TGTGCCAGCAGACCACCGGGTCTAAGGAACACTGAAGCTTTCTTT.